One and the same sample provided the 5 T cell receptor beta chains below, sequenced in a study of T cell responses to AZD1222 COVID-19 vaccine (dated by TCRdb to the early 2020s). The library was made by the immunoSEQ multiplex PCR assay. The immuneACCESS repertoire file appears here via TCRdb, limited to in-frame rearrangements. These files lack a portion of the clones; in checked studies, under half of the deficit traces to unresolved V genes, and the cause of the others is not known. This sample holds about 150,000 clones; 86% were observed only once. 5% to 6% of the sample is held by the ten biggest clonotypes. This sample's time point label indicates: baseline before first vaccination. The meaning of the sample's treatment or condition label: meningococcal conjugate vaccine given as trial control. This material consisted of peripheral blood, taken on day 0 of MenACWY control vaccination. The receptor set was obtained from an adult in good health.

This clone came up a few times. V usage is TRBV6-5 and J usage is TRBJ1-4; no definite D call. Germline V gives CDR1 MNHEY, CDR2 SVGAGI. The ends were cut back, 6 bases at V and 3 bases at J, with 5 bases in the middle. The CDR3 totals 12 residues. CDR3 loop: CASRFSNEKLFF. The CDR3 DNA reads as TGTGCCAGCAGATTCTCTAATGAAAAACTGTTTTTT.

This chain connects TRBV2 to TRBJ2-3; 9 nucleotides align to TRBD1. The CDR3 has 16 residues. Germline V lookup: CDR1 SNHLY, CDR2 FYNNEI. The V and J ends lost 3 bases and 2 bases, in that order; junction bases with no gene match: 6. DNA for the CDR3: TGTGCCAGCAGTGAGCAAGGGACAGGGACCACAGATACGCAGTATTTT. Its translation is CASSEQGTGTTDTQYF.

The rearrangement links TRBV6-1 to TRBJ1-1; D remains unclear. The CDR3 contains 12 residues. V lost 1 base and J lost 7, with 7 bases in between. Germline loops: CDR1 MNHNS, CDR2 SASEGT. CDR3 coding DNA: TGTGCCAGCAGTGAAGTGACGCATGAAGCTTTCTTT. This gives the protein CASSEVTHEAFF.

The V gene is TRBV11-3, the J gene TRBJ2-5; 10 nucleotides agree with TRBD2. Germline V gives CDR1 SGHNT, CDR2 YENEEA. This CDR3 comprises 16 residues. V gave up 0 bases and J gave up 4 bases; unmatched junction bases: 5. The DNA for the CDR3 is TGTGCCAGCAGCTTAGAGGGGGCTAGCGGGAGAGAGACCCAGTACTTC. Protein sequence: CASSLEGASGRETQYF.

The CDR3: CASSLGRLEAFF. In nucleotides, the CDR3 is TGTGCCAGCAGTCTGGGCCGACTTGAAGCTTTCTTT. The chain employs TRBV12-3 or TRBV12-4 and TRBJ1-1; D is unclear. The CDR3 contains 12 residues. The V gene lost 5 bases and the J gene lost 7 bases, with 11 bases spanning the gap.